Below, 21 T cell receptor beta chains from the same sample are listed, as sequenced in a study of shared clonotypes between healthy human individuals. TCRdb's copy holds only in-frame clones and misses some; the assay was immunoSEQ multiplex PCR. Of roughly 2.5 million clones in the sample, more than 90% were seen once. The specimen was naive CD4+ T cells sorted from blood. The sample's subset: CD45RA+ positively selected. The receptors come from a man younger than 35 in good health.

V gene TRBV21-1 combines with J gene TRBJ2-1; the table's D gene call, TRBD2, was not cross checked with the DNA. TRBV21-1 counts as a pseudogene. CDR3 length: 21 amino acids. The CDR3 here is CASSTYVEGSSGGHTYNEQFF. The CDR3 nucleotides are TGTGCCAGCAGCACGTACGTGGAGGGGAGTAGCGGGGGGCATACCTACAATGAGCAGTTCTTC.

The genes are TRBV5-6 and TRBJ2-5; no reliable D call. Per germline, CDR1 SGHDT and CDR2 YYEEEE. The CDR3 extends over 13 amino acids. V was clipped by 0 bases and J by 5 bases, with 8 bases between them. The CDR3 region has the DNA TGTGCCAGCAGCTTGGTCCCCAGGGAGACCCAGTACTTC. Protein product: CASSLVPRETQYF.

J is TRBJ2-3 and V is TRBV10-1; 9 bases are a match to TRBD1. The CDR3 is made up of 15 amino acids. CDR1 and CDR2 from the germline V gene are WNHNN and SYGVQD (reference sequence). Trimming removed 3 bases from V and 4 bases from J; junction bases left unmatched: 5. The CDR3 is CASSDPGTGPDTQYF. The CDR3 coding sequence is TGCGCCAGCAGTGACCCCGGGACAGGGCCAGATACGCAGTATTTT.

Details on this clone: Compared with germline, one end of the junction differs, possibly owing to a read error. The V gene is TRBV30, the J gene TRBJ1-2, with a tentative D call TRBD1 (5 bases). The CDR3 length is 12 residues. Germline assignment: CDR1 GTSNPN and CDR2 SVGIG (reference sequence). The CDR3 DNA is TGTGCCTGGAGGGGAAGCGGGGACCGGCTTACTTTC. This sequence encodes CAWRGSGDRLTF.

The chain has TRBV5-6 and TRBJ2-5; TRBD2 might be the D (5 bases). With the DNA end fitting TRBJ2-7 better, the J assignment may be wrong. CDR1 and CDR2 from the germline V gene are SGHDT and YYEEEE. The CDR3 extends over 15 amino acids. This CDR3 reads CASASRGLWDYEQYF. CDR3 DNA sequence: TGTGCCAGCGCCTCACGGGGTTTATGGGACTACGAGCAGTACTTC.

The chain carries TRBV5-5 and TRBJ1-1, with a tentative D call TRBD1 (5 bases). The CDR3 contains 15 residues. Germline values: CDR1 SGHKS, CDR2 YYEKEE (reference sequence). Deletions cut 4 bases from V and 0 bases from J, with 13 bases between. Here the CDR3 reads CASSPGTEMNTEAFF. In DNA form, the CDR3 reads TGTGCCAGCAGCCCTGGGACGGAAATGAACACTGAAGCTTTCTTT.

The J gene is TRBJ2-1, the V gene TRBV7-2, with D perhaps being TRBD1 or TRBD2 (5 bases each). V shed 0 bases and J shed 2 bases, with 11 bases lying between them. Per the germline V gene, CDR1 is SGHTA and CDR2 is FQGNSA. The CDR3 is made up of 16 amino acids. This CDR3 is CASSLASGPPYNEQFF. In DNA, the CDR3 is TGTGCCAGCAGCTTAGCGTCGGGGCCCCCCTACAATGAGCAGTTCTTC.

Worth noting for this clone: This sample includes further DNA sequences coding for the same CDR3. V is TRBV6-5 and J is TRBJ1-2; 9 bases agree with TRBD1. Germline CDR1 MNHEY, CDR2 SVGAGI. J gave up 6 bases and V 6 bases, and 2 bases lay outside the gene matches. The CDR3 is 12 residues long. The CDR3 loop reads CASRRDRDGYTF. In nucleotides, the CDR3 is TGTGCCAGCAGAAGGGACAGGGATGGCTACACCTTC.

In its sample, this clone was seen once. The CDR3 loop reads CASRPQGGGGELFF. The CDR3 DNA sequence: TGTGCCAGCAGACCGCAGGGAGGTGGGGGGGAGCTGTTTTTT. The chain joins TRBV6-6 to TRBJ2-2; D is possibly TRBD2 (6 bases). V gave up 6 bases and J gave up 8 bases, with 16 bases separating them. Germline CDR1 is MNHNY and CDR2 is SVGAGI (reference sequence). The CDR3 extends over 14 amino acids.

The chain carries TRBV7-9 and TRBJ2-3; 7 bases are shared with TRBD1. From germline, CDR1 is SEHNR and CDR2 FQNEAQ (reference sequence). Trimming cost V 6 bases and J 6 bases; bases outside gene matches: 12. This CDR3 contains 15 residues. In nucleotides, the CDR3 is TGTGCCAGCAGTTTTCAATTACAGGGGAAGGATACGCAGTATTTT. Amino acid sequence: CASSFQLQGKDTQYF.

This chain joins TRBV6-5 and TRBJ1-4, with D perhaps matching TRBD1 (5 bases). CDR3 size: 14 residues. Trimming removed 6 bases at V and 4 bases at J, with 12 bases between. Per the germline V gene, CDR1 is MNHEY and CDR2 is SVGAGI. Written as DNA, the CDR3 is TGTGCCAGCAGACGCTTGGGGGATAATGAAAAACTGTTTTTT. As protein: CASRRLGDNEKLFF.

The chain recombines TRBV5-1 with TRBJ1-1; TRBD1 matches 8 bases. Looked up from germline, CDR1 is SGHRS and CDR2 is YFSETQ. Germline trimming cut 1 base from V and 5 bases from J; bases unmatched to any gene: 10. CDR3 size: 16 residues. The CDR3 sequence: CASSLRQGMGRTEAFF. The CDR3 DNA sequence: TGCGCCAGCAGCTTGCGACAGGGGATGGGGAGAACTGAAGCTTTCTTT.

The gene calls are TRBV4-3 and TRBJ2-7; a weak D match, TRBD1 (5 bases). The V gene lost 0 bases and the J gene lost 3 bases, with 15 bases spanning the gap. Germline CDR1 and CDR2: LGHNA and YSLEER. The CDR3 is 16 residues long. The CDR3 DNA reads as TGCGCCAGCAGCCAAGATCTTAGACAGATGATCTACGAGCAGTACTTC. Its protein product is CASSQDLRQMIYEQYF.

Here the CDR3 reads CASSIGWTGGYNSPLHF. The CDR3, as DNA: TGTGCCAGTAGTATCGGGTGGACAGGGGGCTATAATTCACCCCTCCACTTT. This sequence joins TRBV19 and TRBJ1-6; 10 positions agree with TRBD1. The CDR3 runs 17 residues. J was trimmed by 3 bases and V by 3 bases; bases with no gene match: 5. The germline CDR1 and CDR2 sequences are LNHDA and SQIVND (reference sequence).

In the case of this clone: This CDR3 is also generated by other DNA sequences in the sample. This chain connects TRBV7-2 to TRBJ2-7; 11 positions match TRBD1. There are 14 residues in the CDR3. V was clipped by 3 bases and J by 7 bases; unmatched bases: 5. Germline V CDR1 and CDR2: SGHTA, FQGNSA. Here the CDR3 DNA reads TGTGCCAGCAGCTTTGGACAGGGGGCGAGGGAGCAGTACTTC. This encodes CASSFGQGAREQYF. Full variable domain (remainder filled in from reference TRBV7-2 and TRBJ2-7): GAGVSQSPSNKVTEKGKDVELRCDPISGHTALYWYRQSLGQGLEFLIYFQGNSAPDKSGLPSDRFSAERTGGSVSTLTIQRTQQEDSAVYLCASSFGQGAREQYFGPGTRLTVT.

J is TRBJ2-2 and V is TRBV5-4; TRBD2 aligns across 8 bases. Germline trimming cut 3 bases from V and 4 bases from J; bases unmatched to any gene: 8. This CDR3 has 16 amino acids. Germline loops: CDR1 SGHNT, CDR2 YYREEE (reference sequence). CDR3 protein: CASSSPGGSGTGELFF. The CDR3 DNA follows: TGTGCCAGCAGCTCGCCGGGGGGGTCTGGCACCGGGGAGCTGTTTTTT.

This clone was seen once. This rearrangement joins TRBV28 to TRBJ2-2; D might be TRBD2 (5 bases). CDR1 and CDR2 from the germline V gene are MDHEN and SYDVKM. The CDR3 runs 13 residues. With 8 bases removed from V and 4 bases from J, the gap between germline ends came to 11 bases. The CDR3 region has the DNA TGTGCCAGCCGGGAACAAAGCACCGGGGAGCTGTTTTTT. It yields the protein CASREQSTGELFF. Drawing the rest from reference TRBV28 and TRBJ2-2, the complete variable domain is DVKVTQSSRYLVKRTGEKVFLECVQDMDHENMFWYRQDPGLGLRLIYFSYDVKMKEKGDIPEGYSVSREKKERFSLILESASTNQTSMYLCASREQSTGELFFGEGSRLTVL.

This CDR3 reads CASGPGERNGYTF. CDR3 in DNA: TGTGCCAGCGGACCGGGGGAAAGGAATGGCTACACCTTC. This chain uses TRBV6-5 with TRBJ1-2; D is possibly TRBD1 (5 bases). Trimming stripped 8 bases from V and 6 bases from J, with 16 bases between. This CDR3 is built from 13 residues. Germline V gene sequence: CDR1 MNHEY, CDR2 SVGAGI.

This clone occurred once. The chain uses TRBV5-6 and TRBJ2-2; possibly TRBD2 for D (5 bases). The V end lost 4 bases, the J end lost 6 bases, and 16 bases lay between the germline ends. CDR1 and CDR2 (germline): SGHDT, YYEEEE. This CDR3 region has 15 residues. CDR3 residues: CASSPLRDRAGELFF. The CDR3 DNA reads TGTGCCAGCAGCCCCCTACGGGATAGGGCCGGGGAGCTGTTTTTT.

The CDR3 is CASSRTPDTQYF. As DNA, the CDR3 is TGTGCCAGCAGTCGGACTCCAGATACGCAGTATTTT. The chain links TRBV7-2 to TRBJ2-3; D perhaps matches TRBD2 (5 bases). Germline assignment: CDR1 SGHTA and CDR2 FQGNSA. Trimming took 6 bases from V and 4 from J, leaving 8 bases between them. CDR3 length equals 12 residues. Looking up the rest from reference TRBV7-2 and TRBJ2-3 gives the full variable domain: GAGVSQSPSNKVTEKGKDVELRCDPISGHTALYWYRQSLGQGLEFLIYFQGNSAPDKSGLPSDRFSAERTGGSVSTLTIQRTQQEDSAVYLCASSRTPDTQYFGPGTRLTVL.

As for this clone: At the DNA level, this CDR3 is encoded by other sequences in the same sample as well. This chain connects TRBV28 to TRBJ1-6, with D perhaps TRBD1 (5 bases). This CDR3 comprises 14 residues. Germline lookup yields CDR1 MDHEN and CDR2 SYDVKM. Trimming cost V 3 bases and J 4 bases, with 7 bases left between them. Here the CDR3 reads CASSLGGYNSPLHF. CDR3 DNA: TGTGCCAGCAGTTTGGGGGGGTATAATTCACCCCTCCACTTT. The entire variable domain, with the rest obtained from reference TRBV28 and TRBJ1-6, is as follows: DVKVTQSSRYLVKRTGEKVFLECVQDMDHENMFWYRQDPGLGLRLIYFSYDVKMKEKGDIPEGYSVSREKKERFSLILESASTNQTSMYLCASSLGGYNSPLHFGNGTRLTVT.